The clone carrying this T cell receptor beta chain was seen just once. Its antigen is undetermined. There are 14 residues in the CDR3. Trimming shortened V by 7 bases and J by 4 bases, and 16 bases separated the two germline ends. The germline CDR1 and CDR2 sequences are MDHEN and SYDVKM. The method was immunoSEQ multiplex PCR; TCRdb's version includes in-frame clones alone and lacks a portion of them. The sample has approximately 150,000 clones; 92% are singletons. Pooled together were second doses at about 4 or about 12 weeks. The record originates from a study of T cell responses to AZD1222 COVID-19 vaccine. Study findings and constraints: There were mostly white British donors and more females than males, and clonal diversity was possibly underestimated. Dominant CD4 TCR responses targeted spike regions 160-218 and 743-854.

This sequence joins TRBV28 and TRBJ1-2; D unresolved. This receptor was taken from an adult who received the AZD1222 COVID-19 vaccine. This specimen consisted of peripheral blood, obtained 28 days after the second AZD1222 dose. CDR3 in amino acids: CASTPGGPGYGYTF. CDR3 DNA sequence: TGTGCCAGCACCCCTGGCGGGCCCGGCTATGGCTACACCTTC.